This T cell receptor (beta chain) appears in the sequencing data of a study of T cell responses to AZD1222 COVID-19 vaccine (dated by TCRdb to 2020 to 2023). With respect to the entire study: AZD1222 recipients whose second dose came at about 4 weeks and those whose second dose came at about 12 weeks were combined into one group, since spike-specific TCR depth and breadth did not differ between the two schedules. TCR sequencing covered roughly 230 trial participants: some 210 given two doses of AZD1222 and 26 given two doses of MenACWY control vaccine. Enrollment into the trials was organized by age into subgroups of 18-55, 56-69 and 70-plus years, and those subgroups contained 148, 28 and 57 TCR-sequenced participants, respectively.

Study-wide findings and limitations: Vaccine-associated CD4 TCRs spanned the whole spike protein, with dominant responses in regions 160-218 and 743-854. Participants were mostly white British and included more females than males, and it was suggested by the authors that clonal diversity may have been underestimated. The 56-69-year group was small, and its depth increase did not reach significance, likely because of low power. Reportedly, close to half of the unique spike-specific TCRs recognized epitopes lying outside the regions that are mutated in the B.1.351 and B.1.1.7 variants. Only six AZD1222 recipients were SARS-CoV-2 seropositive at baseline, limiting conclusions about previously exposed vaccinees. After two AZD1222 doses, both the breadth and the depth of spike-specific TCRs were significantly higher than at day 0 and than in MenACWY recipients. No day 14 peak-response samples were available, so repertoires were characterized only after the peak T cell response.

On this clone: The antigen it binds to is not known. Per-base qualities were not stored, and no clone one base away is much larger.

V and J are trimmed by 10 bases and 4 bases, and the gene matches miss 11 bases of the junction. CDR1 and CDR2 are read off the germline V gene as MGHDK and SYGVNS. The CDR3 starts with the cysteine, ends with the phenylalanine, and has 14 residues. Of the read, only the CDR3 DNA is kept; its 42 bases are in frame from base 1. The CDR3 regions of human TCRbeta chains were subjected to immunosequencing. On the study's bioinformatics: Repertoire TCRs were matched against a reference library of SARS-CoV-2-specific TCRs generated with the MIRA antigen-specificity platform. Breadth was defined as the fraction of unique TCRs that were SARS-CoV-2-associated. Depth was defined as the fraction of total T cells that were SARS-CoV-2-associated. Using the MIRA data, every spike-specific TCR was mapped to the spike region that the TCR reacted to and assigned to either a CD4 or a CD8 class. Log10-transformed breadth and depth values were compared by one-way ANOVA with Sidak's multiple comparisons tests. The clones in this table, taken by TCRdb from immuneACCESS, are in-frame only. Not every clone is retained; where verified, under half of the shortfall comes from an unresolved V gene, and the cause of the rest is unknown. V and J calls and clone size are given by that table; D and trimming were obtained from the DNA. This sample holds over 100,000 clones; roughly nine tenths were observed only once. About 7% of the sample is taken by the ten largest.

What this sample's time point label stands for: baseline before first vaccination. The vaccinee samples were drawn from two UK trials, COV001 and COV002, one of which was a single-blind randomized controlled phase 2/3 trial testing AZD1222 (ChAdOx1 nCoV-19) in healthy adults. Trial participant PBMC samples were collected at day 0 and day 28 after the second dose for TCRbeta chain sequencing. The sequence is built from TRBV25-1 and TRBJ1-2, and 8 bases in between align with TRBD1. The source material was peripheral blood, sampled on day 0 of AZD1222 vaccination. The TCR originated in an adult in good health. The nucleotide sequence reads as follows: TGTGCCACCCCCGGGACAGGACAAATCTATGGCTACACCTTC. Its protein reads: CATPGTGQIYGYTF.